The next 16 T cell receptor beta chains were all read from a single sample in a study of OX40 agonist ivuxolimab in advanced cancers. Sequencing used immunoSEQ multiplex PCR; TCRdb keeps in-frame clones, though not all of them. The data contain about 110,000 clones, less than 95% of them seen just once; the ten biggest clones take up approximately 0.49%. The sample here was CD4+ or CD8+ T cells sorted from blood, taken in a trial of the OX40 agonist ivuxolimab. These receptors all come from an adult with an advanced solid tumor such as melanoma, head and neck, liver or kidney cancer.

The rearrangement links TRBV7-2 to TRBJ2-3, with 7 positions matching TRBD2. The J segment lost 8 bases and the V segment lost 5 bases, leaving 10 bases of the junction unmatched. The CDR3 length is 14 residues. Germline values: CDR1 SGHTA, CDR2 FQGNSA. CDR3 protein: CASSPDGTIGTQYF. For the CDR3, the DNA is TGTGCCAGCAGCCCGGACGGGACTATTGGTACGCAGTATTTT.

Here the CDR3 DNA reads TGTGCCAGCAGCTCCACCCCACTACTAGCGGGGGGGAGAAGCTACGAGCAGTACTTC. Translated: CASSSTPLLAGGRSYEQYF. This rearrangement joins TRBV7-9 to TRBJ2-7; 13 nucleotides agree with TRBD2. Germline CDR1 and CDR2: SEHNR and FQNEAQ (reference sequence). This CDR3 has 19 residues. The V segment lost 4 bases and the J segment 3 bases; nucleotides outside the gene matches: 15.

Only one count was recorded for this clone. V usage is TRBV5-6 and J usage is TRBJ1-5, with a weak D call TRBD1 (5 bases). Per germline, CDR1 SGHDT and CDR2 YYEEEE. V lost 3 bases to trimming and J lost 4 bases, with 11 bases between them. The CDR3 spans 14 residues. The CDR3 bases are TGTGCCAGCAGCTCGGGACTCCTGAATCAGCCCCAGCATTTT. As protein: CASSSGLLNQPQHF.

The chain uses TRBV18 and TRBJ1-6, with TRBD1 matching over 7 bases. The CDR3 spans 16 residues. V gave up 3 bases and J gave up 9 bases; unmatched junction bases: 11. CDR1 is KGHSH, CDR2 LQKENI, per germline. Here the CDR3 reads CASSPGETGKGSPLHF. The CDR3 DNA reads TGTGCCAGCTCACCGGGCGAGACAGGGAAGGGTTCACCCCTCCACTTT.

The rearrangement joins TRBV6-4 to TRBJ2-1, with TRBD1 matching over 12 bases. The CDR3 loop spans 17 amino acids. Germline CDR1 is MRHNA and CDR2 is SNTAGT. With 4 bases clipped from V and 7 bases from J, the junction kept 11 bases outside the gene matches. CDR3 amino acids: CASSVSPGTGGLNEQFF. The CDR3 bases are TGTGCCAGCAGTGTATCGCCCGGGACAGGGGGCCTAAATGAGCAGTTCTTC.

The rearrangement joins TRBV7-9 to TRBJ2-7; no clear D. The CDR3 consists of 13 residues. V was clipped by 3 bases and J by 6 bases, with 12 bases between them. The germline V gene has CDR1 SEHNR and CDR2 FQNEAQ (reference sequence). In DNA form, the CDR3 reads TGTGCCAGCAGCTTTCATAATTCGGCCGAGCAGTACTTC. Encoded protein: CASSFHNSAEQYF.

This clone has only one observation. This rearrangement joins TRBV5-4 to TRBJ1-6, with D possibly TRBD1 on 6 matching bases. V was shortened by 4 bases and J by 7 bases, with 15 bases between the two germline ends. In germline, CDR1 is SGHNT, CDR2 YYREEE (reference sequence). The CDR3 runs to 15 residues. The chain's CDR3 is CASSQTRDRNSPLHF. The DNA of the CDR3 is TGTGCCAGCAGCCAAACGCGTGACAGGAATTCACCCCTCCACTTT.

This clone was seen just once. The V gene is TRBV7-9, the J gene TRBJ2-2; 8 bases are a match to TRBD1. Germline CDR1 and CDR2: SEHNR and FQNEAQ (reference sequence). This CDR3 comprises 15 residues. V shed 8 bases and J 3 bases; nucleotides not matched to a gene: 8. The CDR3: CASLGQVLYTGELFF. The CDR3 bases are TGTGCCAGCTTGGGACAGGTTCTATACACCGGGGAGCTGTTTTTT. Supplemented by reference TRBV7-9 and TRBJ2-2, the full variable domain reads DTGVSQNPRHKITKRGQNVTFRCDPISEHNRLYWYRQTLGQGPEFLTYFQNEAQLEKSRLLSDRFSAERPKGSFSTLEIQRTEQGDSAMYLCASLGQVLYTGELFFGEGSRLTVL.

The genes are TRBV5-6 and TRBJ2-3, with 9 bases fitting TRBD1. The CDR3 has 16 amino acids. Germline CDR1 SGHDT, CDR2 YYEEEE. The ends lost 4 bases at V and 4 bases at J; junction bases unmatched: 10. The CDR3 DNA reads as TGTGCCAGCAGCAGGACCGGGACAGGGTTGGCAGATACGCAGTATTTT. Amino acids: CASSRTGTGLADTQYF.

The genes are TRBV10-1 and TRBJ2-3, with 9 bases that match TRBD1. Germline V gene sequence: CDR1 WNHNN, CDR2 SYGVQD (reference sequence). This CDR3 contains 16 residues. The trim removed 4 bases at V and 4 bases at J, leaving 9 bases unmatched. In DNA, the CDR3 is TGCGCCAGCAGTGGGGCAGGGGGGGACAGGGCAGATACGCAGTATTTT. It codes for CASSGAGGDRADTQYF.

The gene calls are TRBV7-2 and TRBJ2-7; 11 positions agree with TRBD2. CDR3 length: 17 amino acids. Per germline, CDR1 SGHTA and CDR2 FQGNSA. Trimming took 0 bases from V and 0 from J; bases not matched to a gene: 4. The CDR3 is CASSLAASGGTSYEQYF. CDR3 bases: TGTGCCAGCAGCTTAGCGGCTAGCGGGGGGACCTCCTACGAGCAGTACTTC.

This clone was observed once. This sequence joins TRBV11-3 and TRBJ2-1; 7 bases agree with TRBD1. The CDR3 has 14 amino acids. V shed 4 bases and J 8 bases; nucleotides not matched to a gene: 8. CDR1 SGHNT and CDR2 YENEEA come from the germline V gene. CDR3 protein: CASSSTGLGDEQFF. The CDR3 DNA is TGTGCCAGCAGCTCGACAGGGTTGGGCGATGAGCAGTTCTTC.

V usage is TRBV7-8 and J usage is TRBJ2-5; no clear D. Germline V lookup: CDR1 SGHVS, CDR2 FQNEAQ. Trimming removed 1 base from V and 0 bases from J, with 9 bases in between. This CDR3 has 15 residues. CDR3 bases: TGTGCCAGCAGCTTAGGTTGGAAAAACCAAGAGACCCAGTACTTC. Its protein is CASSLGWKNQETQYF.

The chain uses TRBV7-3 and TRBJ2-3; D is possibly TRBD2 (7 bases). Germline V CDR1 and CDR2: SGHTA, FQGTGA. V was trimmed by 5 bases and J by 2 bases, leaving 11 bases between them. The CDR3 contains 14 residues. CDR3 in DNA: TGTGCCAGCAGCCCGGGGGGCCCCACAGATACGCAGTATTTT. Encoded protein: CASSPGGPTDTQYF. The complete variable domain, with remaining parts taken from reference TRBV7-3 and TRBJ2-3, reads GAGVSQTPSNKVTEKGKYVELRCDPISGHTALYWYRQSLGQGPEFLIYFQGTGAADDSGLPNDRFFAVRPEGSVSTLKIQRTERGDSAVYLCASSPGGPTDTQYFGPGTRLTVL.

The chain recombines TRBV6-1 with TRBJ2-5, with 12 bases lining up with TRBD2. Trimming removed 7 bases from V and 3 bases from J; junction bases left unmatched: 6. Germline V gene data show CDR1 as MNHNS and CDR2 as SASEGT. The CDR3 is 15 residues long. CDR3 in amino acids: CASTTSGGREETQYF. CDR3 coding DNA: TGTGCCAGCACGACTAGCGGGGGACGGGAAGAGACCCAGTACTTC.

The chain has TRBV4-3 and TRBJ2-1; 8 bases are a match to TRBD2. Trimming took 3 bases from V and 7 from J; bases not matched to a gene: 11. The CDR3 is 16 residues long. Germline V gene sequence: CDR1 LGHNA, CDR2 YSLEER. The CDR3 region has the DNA TGCGCCAGCAGCCAGGGGGGCGCGGGGGGATATAATGAGCAGTTCTTC. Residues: CASSQGGAGGYNEQFF.